These T cell receptor beta chains were read from a single sample in a study of Graves' ophthalmopathy and Graves' hyperthyroidism. TCRdb ran MiXCR on the multiplex PCR reads and lists one entry per CDR3 protein. The sample shows a few hundred thousand distinct CDR3 sequences, 35% to 45% of them seen only once. Sequencing input: peripheral blood or thyroid tissue (not recorded which). These receptors were collected from an adult man with Graves' hyperthyroidism. Each CDR3 is given with its conserved first and last residue. The order of the fields is V gene, J gene, CDR3 length, D gene, clone size, CDR3 DNA, CDR3 protein. The D gene is left open where the match is weak. Rows may omit the clone size; those that give it use once, few, many or a size class.

TRBV10-3	TRBJ1-5	14	-	-	TGTGCCAGCTCACCTTCTCGGGAGGGGCAGCCCCAGCATTTT	CASSPSREGQPQHF
TRBV7-9	TRBJ2-4	14	TRBD2	-	TGTGCCAGCAGCTTCGAAGCGGGGGGAAACATTCAGTACTTC	CASSFEAGGNIQYF
TRBV7-6	TRBJ1-6	20	-	-	-	CASSFYICSARGGSNSPLHF
TRBV7-8	TRBJ2-5	13	-	many	TGTGCCAGCAGCTGGGGACGAATAGAGACCCAGTACTTC	CASSWGRIETQYF
TRBV5-1	TRBJ1-1	16	-	few	TGCGCCAGCAGCTTGGGGCCAGGGGTTGGGGACACTGAAGCTTTCTTT	CASSLGPGVGDTEAFF
TRBV10-3	TRBJ2-2	16	-	many	TGTGCCATCAGTGAGACAAGGAGCCCGAACACCGGGGAGCTGTTTTTT	CAISETRSPNTGELFF
TRBV20-1	TRBJ2-2	15	TRBD2	-	TGCAGCGCCCTGGGACTAGCGGGAGTGACCGGGGAGCTGTTTTTT	CSALGLAGVTGELFF
TRBV7-9	TRBJ2-7	17	TRBD2	-	TGTGCCAGCAGCTTAGTAGGAATAGCGGGGGGCTTATACGAGCAGTACTTC	CASSLVGIAGGLYEQYF
TRBV24-1	TRBJ2-1	15	TRBD1	few	TGTGCCACCAGTGACCCGCACCGAGGGACAGATGAGCAGTTCTTC	CATSDPHRGTDEQFF
TRBV10-3	TRBJ2-7	14	-	-	TGTGCCGTCAGTGAGTCGAGGCAGTCCTACGAGCAGTACTTC	CAVSESRQSYEQYF
TRBV28	TRBJ1-6	13	-	-	TGTGCCAGCAGTCCCACAGGAAATTCACCCCTCCACTTT	CASSPTGNSPLHF
TRBV29-1	TRBJ1-2	14	TRBD1	many	TGCAGCGTTGAATCAAACAGGGGGTTGGGTGGCTACACCTTC	CSVESNRGLGGYTF
TRBV29-1	TRBJ2-1	15	TRBD1	-	TGCAGCGTTAGGGACGGGACAGGGGTTTACAATGAGCAGTTCTTC	CSVRDGTGVYNEQFF
TRBV24-1	TRBJ2-3	17	-	-	TGTGCCACCAGTGACCCGGACTACCGAGGCGACACAGATACGCAGTATTTT	CATSDPDYRGDTDTQYF
TRBV2	TRBJ2-2	14	-	-	TGTGCCAGCAGTGAGGCCCAAGGGGCCGGGGAGCTGTTTTTT	CASSEAQGAGELFF
TRBV13	TRBJ2-7	15	-	many	TGTGCCAGCAGCTTAGCTGACAGAGACACCTACGAGCAGTACTTC	CASSLADRDTYEQYF
TRBV10-3	TRBJ2-5	11	TRBD2	-	TGTGCCATCAGTAGACTAGCGGTACAGTACTTC	CAISRLAVQYF
TRBV11-2	TRBJ2-1	15	TRBD2	-	TGTGCCAGCAGCTTAGGACTAGCGGTGAACAATGAGCAGTTCTTC	CASSLGLAVNNEQFF
TRBV2	TRBJ2-6	16	TRBD1	-	TGTGCCAGCAGTCAGACAGGGGGCTCTGGGGCCAACGTCCTGACTTTC	CASSQTGGSGANVLTF
TRBV25-1	TRBJ1-2	14	TRBD1	-	TGTACCAGCAGCTTGAGCTGGGGGACAGGAGGCTACACCTTC	CTSSLSWGTGGYTF
TRBV7-8	TRBJ2-7	14	TRBD2	once	TGTGCTAAGCGTCCGGGGGGGGGTTCCTACGAGCAGTACTTC	CAKRPGGGSYEQYF
TRBV18	TRBJ2-5	12	-	-	TGTGCCAGCTCACCACGTTCGGAGACCCAGTACTTC	CASSPRSETQYF
TRBV15	TRBJ2-5	16	TRBD2	-	TGTGCCACCAGCAGACCAAGCGGGGGGGCAGGGGAGACCCAGTACTTC	CATSRPSGGAGETQYF
TRBV2	TRBJ1-2	14	-	many	TGTGCCAGCAGTGAACTGGGGTTTAACTATGGCTACACCTTC	CASSELGFNYGYTF
TRBV7-6	TRBJ2-7	15	TRBD2	many	TGTGCCAGCGGGGGACTAGCGGGAGCCTCGGGCGAGCAGTACTTC	CASGGLAGASGEQYF
TRBV20-1	TRBJ2-3	12	-	few	TGCAGTGCTAGATCCCGAGCAGATACGCAGTATTTT	CSARSRADTQYF
TRBV15	TRBJ2-5	15	TRBD2	many	TGTGCCACCGGCCTAGCGGGACATTCACAAGAGACCCAGTACTTC	CATGLAGHSQETQYF
TRBV19	TRBJ1-4	12	-	many	TGTGCCAGTAGTAGTGGGGGTGAAAAACTGTTTTTT	CASSSGGEKLFF
TRBV14	TRBJ1-1	15	-	few	TGTGCCAGCAGCCAAGCCCCGGGACGTGCGTCTGAAGCTTTCTTT	CASSQAPGRASEAFF
TRBV5-5	TRBJ1-2	17	-	many	TGTGCCAGCAGCCAAGGACCTCGTGGAGGGAAAAACTATGGCTACACCTTC	CASSQGPRGGKNYGYTF
TRBV5-1	TRBJ1-2	15	-	many	TGCGCCAGCAGCTTGAACAGCTACGAGGCAGGGGGCTACACCTTC	CASSLNSYEAGGYTF
TRBV6-5	TRBJ1-4	14	TRBD1	many	TGTGCCAGCAGTACTTTTTGGGACAGCGAAAAACTGTTTTTT	CASSTFWDSEKLFF
TRBV4-1	TRBJ2-7	16	TRBD1	-	TGCGCCAGCAGCCAAGAATTGGGGACAGCTACCTACGAGCAGTACTTC	CASSQELGTATYEQYF
TRBV5-4	TRBJ1-1	13	TRBD1	-	TGTGCCAGCAGCCCGGGACAGGGATGGAGAGCTTTCTTT	CASSPGQGWRAFF
TRBV12-3/TRBV12-4	TRBJ2-5	13	-	many	TGTGCCAGCTGGGACGGGGGCGGAGAGACCCAGTACTTC	CASWDGGGETQYF
TRBV20-1	TRBJ2-3	13	-	-	TGCAGTGCTAGATCGGCCCCAAAGGATACGCAGTATTTT	CSARSAPKDTQYF